These 30 T cell receptor beta chains came from one sample sequenced in a study of cytomegalovirus exposure and HLA in healthy donors. The primer mix had 60 Vbeta and 13 Jbeta primers. The assay was immunoSEQ multiplex PCR, and TCRdb's table has in-frame clones only and misses some. The table lists hundreds of thousands of clones, 78% of them singletons, with around 4% in the top ten. The source material was PBMCs. Receptors originate from a male donor in good health and CMV-seronegative.

This chain links TRBV9 with TRBJ1-1, with TRBD1 matching 7 bases. With V trimmed by 4 bases and J by 5 bases, 20 bases remained unmatched. CDR3 length: 18 residues. Germline lookup yields CDR1 SGDLS and CDR2 YYNGEE. The CDR3 loop reads CASSQDSRQGGLGTEAFF. The CDR3 DNA follows: TGTGCCAGCAGCCAAGATTCGAGACAGGGTGGATTAGGGACTGAAGCTTTCTTT.

The chain uses TRBV6-1 and TRBJ2-3, with TRBD1 as a possible D gene (5 bases). CDR1 MNHNS and CDR2 SASEGT come from the germline V gene. The ends were cut back, 2 bases at V and 4 bases at J, with 16 bases in the middle. The CDR3 is 16 residues long. CDR3 sequence: CASSETFTGYADTQYF. The DNA for the CDR3 is TGTGCCAGCAGTGAAACCTTCACAGGATATGCAGATACGCAGTATTTT.

The chain uses TRBV19 and TRBJ2-6; 9 bases are a match to TRBD1. CDR3 length: 17 amino acids. The V gene end was trimmed by 5 bases and the J gene end by 1 base; junction bases not matched to a gene: 6. Germline V lookup: CDR1 LNHDA, CDR2 SQIVND (reference sequence). The CDR3 DNA sequence: TGTGCCAGTAGTCTAGGGACAGGGAGATCTGGGGCCAACGTCCTGACTTTC. Amino acid sequence: CASSLGTGRSGANVLTF.

Worth noting for this clone: This same CDR3 is encoded by further DNA sequences in the sample. The rearrangement joins TRBV4-2 to TRBJ2-1, with 9 bases identical to TRBD2. In germline, CDR1 is LGHNA, CDR2 YNFKEQ. With V trimmed by 0 bases and J by 3 bases, 3 bases remained unmatched. This CDR3 is built from 16 residues. CDR3 in amino acids: CASSQDLAGVYNEQFF. The CDR3 DNA follows: TGTGCCAGCAGCCAAGATTTAGCGGGAGTCTACAATGAGCAGTTCTTC.

The V and J genes are TRBV27 and TRBJ1-3, with 9 bases that match TRBD1. Germline CDR1 and CDR2: MNHEY and SMNVEV (reference sequence). V lost 4 bases to trimming and J lost 3 bases; unmatched junction nucleotides: 4. The CDR3 is made up of 15 amino acids. The CDR3 sequence is CASSSGTGSGNTIYF. The DNA for the CDR3 is TGTGCCAGCAGTTCCGGGACAGGGAGTGGAAACACCATATATTTT.

This clone has more than one count but fewer than ten. The chain has TRBV2 and TRBJ1-2, with TRBD1 matching 7 bases. The V and J ends lost 6 bases and 2 bases, in that order; junction bases with no gene match: 3. Germline V gives CDR1 SNHLY, CDR2 FYNNEI. CDR3 length: 13 residues. CDR3 bases: TGTGCCAGCAGACAGGGGCCGAACTATGGCTACACCTTC. This encodes CASRQGPNYGYTF.

This sequence joins TRBV28 and TRBJ2-7, with TRBD2 matching over 9 bases. Losses at the gene ends were 7 bases for V and 7 bases for J; bases not matched to a gene: 8. This CDR3 is built from 13 residues. Germline CDR1 reads MDHEN; CDR2 reads SYDVKM. CDR3 nucleotides: TGTGCCAGCAAACAAGGGGGACTAGCAGAGCAGTACTTC. Translation: CASKQGGLAEQYF.

The J gene is TRBJ2-1, the V gene TRBV25-1; perhaps TRBD2 as D (6 bases). V lost 3 bases, J lost 5 bases, and 8 bases lay in between. CDR1 and CDR2 (germline): MGHDK, SYGVNS. CDR3 length equals 13 residues. The CDR3 reads CASSDRLDNEQFF. The CDR3 DNA sequence: TGTGCCAGCAGTGATCGACTAGACAATGAGCAGTTCTTC.

The chain has TRBV15 and TRBJ2-5, with 7 bases lining up with TRBD2. The CDR3 runs to 15 residues. Trimming took 3 bases from V and 1 from J; bases not matched to a gene: 5. In germline, CDR1 is LNHNV, CDR2 YYDKDF (reference sequence). CDR3 sequence reads: CATSRTSRPQETQYF. The CDR3, as DNA: TGTGCCACCAGCAGGACTAGCAGGCCCCAAGAGACCCAGTACTTC.

The chain carries TRBV28 and TRBJ2-3, with D possibly TRBD2 on 6 matching bases. Trimming cost V 5 bases and J 6 bases, with 9 bases left between them. The CDR3 is 12 residues long. Germline V CDR1 and CDR2: MDHEN, SYDVKM. The CDR3 sequence: CASSGGADTQYF. CDR3 bases: TGTGCCAGCAGTGGAGGGGCGGATACGCAGTATTTT.

This clone occurred a few times. The chain joins TRBV5-4 to TRBJ1-1; TRBD1 might be the D (6 bases). V was trimmed by 2 bases and J by 3 bases, leaving 8 bases between them. This CDR3 has 13 residues. The germline V gene has CDR1 SGHNT and CDR2 YYREEE (reference sequence). The chain's CDR3 is CASSLSGDTEAFF. The CDR3 coding sequence is TGTGCCAGCAGCTTATCAGGGGACACTGAAGCTTTCTTT. Filled out from reference TRBV5-4 and TRBJ1-1, the complete variable domain reads ETGVTQSPTHLIKTRGQQVTLRCSSQSGHNTVSWYQQALGQGPQFIFQYYREEENGRGNFPPRFSGLQFPNYSSELNVNALELDDSALYLCASSLSGDTEAFFGQGTRLTVV.

This rearrangement joins TRBV5-1 to TRBJ2-3; 11 bases line up with TRBD2. Germline CDR1 is SGHRS and CDR2 is YFSETQ. CDR3 length: 18 amino acids. Germline trimming cut 0 bases from V and 6 bases from J; bases unmatched to any gene: 12. The CDR3 DNA is TGCGCCAGCAGCTTGGAAGCTAGGACTAGCGGGTCGTGGGATACGCAGTATTTT. Translating gives CASSLEARTSGSWDTQYF.

This chain connects TRBV9 to TRBJ1-2; maybe TRBD1 (6 bases). Germline CDR1 is SGDLS and CDR2 is YYNGEE. V lost 4 bases, J lost 3 bases, and 13 bases lay in between. The CDR3 sequence is 14 residues long. The CDR3 DNA sequence: TGTGCCAGCAGCCCACAGGGCAGGGACTATGGCTACACCTTC. Amino acids: CASSPQGRDYGYTF.

This rearrangement joins TRBV27 to TRBJ2-3; D is perhaps TRBD1 (6 bases). Germline V gene sequence: CDR1 MNHEY, CDR2 SMNVEV (reference sequence). This CDR3 comprises 17 residues. Between the trimmed V and J ends, which lost 4 bases and 1 base, there was a span of 18 bases. CDR3 residues: CASSSGDGITGTDTQYF. CDR3 nucleotide sequence: TGTGCCAGCAGTTCAGGGGACGGCATCACTGGCACAGATACGCAGTATTTT.

The chain has TRBV9 and TRBJ2-3; TRBD1 agrees at 8 bases. This CDR3 comprises 16 residues. The trim removed 2 bases at V and 3 bases at J, leaving 8 bases unmatched. Germline assignment: CDR1 SGDLS and CDR2 YYNGEE. CDR3 region: CASSVDRARGTDTQYF. The CDR3 nucleotides are TGTGCCAGCAGCGTGGACAGGGCCAGAGGAACAGATACGCAGTATTTT.

This chain uses TRBV6-5 with TRBJ2-7; perhaps TRBD1 as D (5 bases). The V gene's germline CDR1 is MNHEY and CDR2 SVGAGI. CDR3 length equals 14 residues. Trimming left V 8 bases short and J 0 bases short, with 14 bases between. The CDR3 region is CASANAGSSYEQYF. CDR3 sequence (DNA): TGTGCCAGCGCGAACGCAGGGTCCTCCTACGAGCAGTACTTC.

V is TRBV25-1 and J is TRBJ1-3, with 9 bases matching TRBD1. V dropped 4 bases and J dropped 3; count of bases not matched to a gene: 4. CDR3 length equals 15 residues. Germline CDR1 is MGHDK and CDR2 is SYGVNS. The CDR3 DNA reads TGTGCCAGCAGTGCAAGGGACAGGGTTGGAAACACCATATATTTT. This encodes CASSARDRVGNTIYF.

The rearrangement joins TRBV9 to TRBJ1-4; TRBD1 matches at 12 bases. Germline V gene lookup returns CDR1 SGDLS and CDR2 YYNGEE. V trimming: 6 bases; J trimming: 11 bases; junction bases outside the gene matches: 14. CDR3 size: 16 residues. CDR3 nucleotides: TGTGCCAGCAACATGGGACAGGGGGCGCCAGGGAATAAACTGTTTTTT. Its translation is CASNMGQGAPGNKLFF.

This clone was seen only a few times. The chain's CDR3 is CAWSVPRTGGRNQPQHF. As DNA, the CDR3 is TGTGCCTGGAGTGTACCTCGGACAGGGGGCCGCAATCAGCCCCAGCATTTT. The chain recombines TRBV30 with TRBJ1-5; 11 bases agree with TRBD1. Trimming took 0 bases from V and 2 from J; bases not matched to a gene: 6. The CDR3 sequence is 17 residues long. CDR1 is GTSNPN and CDR2 is SVGIG in the germline V gene (reference sequence).

J is TRBJ2-5 and V is TRBV6-6; D is possibly TRBD2 (6 bases). The CDR3 runs 14 residues. Germline CDR1 reads MNHNY; CDR2 reads SVGAGI (reference sequence). Deletions cut 2 bases from V and 3 bases from J, with 10 bases between. The CDR3 coding sequence is TGTGCCAGCAGTTACCACGGACTAAAAGAGACCCAGTACTTC. It specifies CASSYHGLKETQYF.

The chain recombines TRBV27 with TRBJ2-1, with D possibly being TRBD1 (6 bases). CDR3 length equals 15 residues. The ends were cut back, 5 bases at V and 4 bases at J, with 15 bases in the middle. Per the germline V gene, CDR1 is MNHEY and CDR2 is SMNVEV (reference sequence). The CDR3, as DNA: TGTGCCAGCAGTCCTCAGGGGAAGAGGTACAATGAGCAGTTCTTC. Translation gives CASSPQGKRYNEQFF.

V usage is TRBV27 and J usage is TRBJ1-2, with 8 bases aligning to TRBD1. Germline CDR1 and CDR2: MNHEY and SMNVEV (reference sequence). With 5 bases clipped from V and 2 bases from J, the junction kept 7 bases outside the gene matches. The CDR3 sequence is 15 residues long. In DNA form, the CDR3 reads TGTGCCAGCAGTGTCACAGGGGGAGGCAACTATGGCTACACCTTC. Protein product: CASSVTGGGNYGYTF.

The J gene is TRBJ2-3, the V gene TRBV30; D might be TRBD2 (5 bases). Germline assignment: CDR1 GTSNPN and CDR2 SVGIG (reference sequence). This CDR3 is built from 13 residues. The V and J ends lost 4 bases and 8 bases respectively, with 16 bases between them. CDR3 nucleotides: TGTGCCTGGATACCCGAGGGCCTTCTTACGCAGTATTTT. Amino acids: CAWIPEGLLTQYF. The variable domain in full, with the rest retrieved from reference TRBV30 and TRBJ2-3, is SQTIHQWPATLVQPVGSPLSLECTVEGTSNPNLYWYRQAAGRGLQLLFYSVGIGQISSEVPQNLSASRPQDRQFILSSKKLLLSDSGFYLCAWIPEGLLTQYFGPGTRLTVL.

The CDR3 DNA sequence: TGTGCCAGCAGGCCCCCAGGGCATGGGACAGATACGCAGTATTTT. Amino acids: CASRPPGHGTDTQYF. V and J are TRBV28 and TRBJ2-3, with D perhaps TRBD1 (5 bases). The CDR3 is 15 residues long. V shed 6 bases and J shed 3 bases, with 16 bases lying between them. From germline, CDR1 is MDHEN and CDR2 SYDVKM.

This clone was detected only a few times. The V call is TRBV27, the J call TRBJ2-1; 14 nucleotides match TRBD2. Germline-derived CDR1 and CDR2 are MNHEY and SMNVEV (reference sequence). V shed 3 bases and J 9 bases; nucleotides not matched to a gene: 4. CDR3 length equals 15 residues. The CDR3 DNA reads TGTGCCAGCAGTTTTGGGACTAGCGGGAGTGCTGAGCAGTTCTTC. Amino acid sequence: CASSFGTSGSAEQFF.

V is TRBV5-1 and J is TRBJ2-7; TRBD2 matches 9 bases. The CDR3 is made up of 14 amino acids. Germline V gene lookup returns CDR1 SGHRS and CDR2 YFSETQ. The V and J ends lost 0 bases and 6 bases, in that order; junction bases with no gene match: 4. The CDR3 DNA is TGCGCCAGCAGCTTGGGCGCGGGAGGGGCCGAGCAGTACTTC. It yields the protein CASSLGAGGAEQYF. The full variable domain, its missing parts supplied by reference TRBV5-1 and TRBJ2-7, is KAGVTQTPRYLIKTRGQQVTLSCSPISGHRSVSWYQQTPGQGLQFLFEYFSETQRNKGNFPGRFSGRQFSNSRSEMNVSTLELGDSALYLCASSLGAGGAEQYFGPGTRLTVT.

The J gene is TRBJ2-3, the V gene TRBV29-1; 7 bases map to TRBD2. The CDR3 sequence is 21 residues long. The V gene end was trimmed by 7 bases and the J gene end by 0 bases; junction bases not matched to a gene: 28. Germline CDR1 and CDR2: SQVTM and ANQGSEA. The CDR3 DNA is TGCAGCGCGGCCCGGGGGTCGGCCGGATTAAAGGGACTATCCAGCACAGATACGCAGTATTTT. It codes for CSAARGSAGLKGLSSTDTQYF.

The CDR3 sequence: CASSPEFRGEAFF. CDR3 nucleotides: TGTGCCAGTAGCCCGGAGTTCAGGGGTGAAGCTTTCTTT. The chain has TRBV19 and TRBJ1-1, with D possibly TRBD1 on 6 matching bases. In germline, CDR1 is LNHDA, CDR2 SQIVND (reference sequence). Trimming took off 6 bases at V and 7 bases at J, with 15 bases between the two ends. CDR3 length equals 13 residues.

This clone appeared a few times. The chain links TRBV29-1 to TRBJ2-3; D is perhaps TRBD2 (5 bases). V was clipped by 8 bases and J by 0 bases, with 15 bases between them. The CDR3 consists of 14 residues. Looked up from germline, CDR1 is SQVTM and CDR2 is ANQGSEA. The CDR3 reads CSTLFGGSTDTQYF. CDR3 DNA sequence: TGCAGCACCCTGTTTGGCGGGAGCACAGATACGCAGTATTTT.

The chain couples TRBV6-5 to TRBJ1-1, with D possibly matching TRBD1 (6 bases). CDR1 is MNHEY, CDR2 SVGAGI, per germline. Trimming cost V 4 bases and J 3 bases, with 15 bases left between them. This CDR3 has 15 amino acids. CDR3 coding DNA: TGTGCCAGCAGTTTCAGGGACACACCGGACACTGAAGCTTTCTTT. This codes for CASSFRDTPDTEAFF.